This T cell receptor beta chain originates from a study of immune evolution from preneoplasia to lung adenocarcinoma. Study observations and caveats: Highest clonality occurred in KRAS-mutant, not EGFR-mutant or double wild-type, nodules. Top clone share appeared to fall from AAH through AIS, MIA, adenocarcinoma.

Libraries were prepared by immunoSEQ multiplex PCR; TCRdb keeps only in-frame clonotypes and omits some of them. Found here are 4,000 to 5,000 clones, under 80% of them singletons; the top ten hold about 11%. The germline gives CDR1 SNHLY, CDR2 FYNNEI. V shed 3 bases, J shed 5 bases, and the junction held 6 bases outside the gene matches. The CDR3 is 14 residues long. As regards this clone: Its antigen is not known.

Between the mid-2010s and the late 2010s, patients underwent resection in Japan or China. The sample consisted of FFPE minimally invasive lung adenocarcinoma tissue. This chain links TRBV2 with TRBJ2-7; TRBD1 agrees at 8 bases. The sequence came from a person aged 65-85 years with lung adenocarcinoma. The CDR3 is CASSDVGQGNEQYF. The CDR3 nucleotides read TGTGCCAGCAGTGATGTAGGACAGGGTAACGAGCAGTACTTC.